These T cell receptor beta chains were read from a single sample in a study of cytomegalovirus exposure and HLA in healthy donors. Data came from immunoSEQ multiplex PCR; TCRdb stores just in-frame clones and leaves some out. The sample lists fewer than 250,000 clones; 70% to 75% were seen once. The sample comprised PBMCs. These receptors all stem from a young man in good health and CMV-seropositive. Each CDR3 is given with its conserved first and last residue. Each record gives: CDR3 protein, D gene, V gene. D genes are given only for firm matches.

CDR3aa: CASSSGLAGVTDTQYF; d_gene: TRBD2; v_gene: TRBV7-7
CDR3aa: CASSRSRGYTGELFF; d_gene: -; v_gene: TRBV18
CDR3aa: CASSVVDISTGANVLTF; d_gene: -; v_gene: TRBV9
CDR3aa: CASRTGTGVGANVLTF; d_gene: TRBD1; v_gene: TRBV7-3
CDR3aa: CASSEMGAGSNQPQHF; d_gene: -; v_gene: TRBV6-1
CDR3aa: CSVGQGSYEQYF; d_gene: TRBD1; v_gene: TRBV29-1
CDR3aa: CASRFGANTEAFF; d_gene: -; v_gene: TRBV10-2
CDR3aa: CAWSVAGGYQETQYF; d_gene: TRBD1; v_gene: TRBV30
CDR3aa: CASSPPYTGYEQYF; d_gene: -; v_gene: TRBV28
CDR3aa: CASRRTGGETQYF; d_gene: TRBD1; v_gene: TRBV6-5